Given below is one T cell receptor (beta chain) in context. Its binding antigen is unknown. No qualities accompany the bases; no much larger clone lies one base away. These data come from a study of blood T cells in healthy people across ages (dated by TCRdb to between 2014 and 2017). Background for the entire study: In model experiments, roughly one uniquely barcoded TCR beta cDNA molecule per two T cells was captured by template switching. The donors were split into four age groups: young (average around 15 years), middle-aged (around 40), aged (approximately 59) and long-lived (roughly 88). To avoid experimental bias, donors of different ages were distributed randomly across sequencing lanes. Using the same blood draw, the study looked at two additional independent replicas of 1 million unique cDNA reads for two donors, one aged 18 to 30 and the other aged 80 or older. Age-related changes in TCR beta repertoire diversity were measured in the study by deep sequencing normalized with unique cDNA molecular identifiers.

Trimming takes 2 bases from V and 5 bases from J, and the germline ends sit 16 bases apart. The CDR3 holds 15 amino acids from the cysteine to the phenylalanine. This entry keeps only the CDR3 DNA: 45 bases, framed from base 1. The germline V gene (reference sequence) provides CDR1 LGHDT and CDR2 YNNKEL. Systemically healthy Caucasian individuals from Russia, around 39 in total and aged roughly 6 to 100 years, were included as donors. Approximately 9 milliliters of peripheral blood were collected from each donor into EDTA-treated Vacutainer tubes. Ficoll-Paque density-gradient centrifugation was used to isolate PBMCs, with at least 7 million per sample. Total RNA was extracted from PBMCs with Trizol reagent, with at least 5 micrograms obtained per sample. For every donor, an aliquot of PBMCs went through flow cytometry to measure the percentages of naive CD45RAhigh/CD27high T cells. Library preparation employed 5' RACE. The run used an Illumina HiSeq 2500. The second PCR ran for about 6 to 11 cycles and used a J-beta primer mix along with a sample-barcoded 5' primer. Each TCR beta cDNA molecule received a unique molecular identifier from a template-switch 5' adaptor carrying 12 random nucleotides. Each sample yielded at least 2.5 million CDR3-containing paired-end reads. First-strand cDNA was synthesized from all RNA with the Mint cDNA synthesis kit, primed by a TRBC-specific oligonucleotide. Following uracil-DNA glycosylase treatment, all cDNA underwent a first 18-cycle PCR with the universal primers M1SS and BC2_uni_R. Turning to the authors' computational methods: Each sample was normalized by randomly selecting 1 million high-quality reads, each carrying a distinct molecular identifier. Instead of being binned into consensus sequences, reads that shared molecular identifiers were thrown out. CDR3 identification, clonotype clustering and error correction used MiTCR with a Q25 quality threshold and the strictest error-elimination algorithm. Lower-bound total TCR beta diversity was estimated with a nonparametric unseen species model using Euler transformation. TCRdb's own reprocessing of the public reads used fastp at Q25 and MiXCR and kept productive beta chains. Each CDR3 protein gets just one entry, which takes the most common genes and DNA from the rows behind it. TCRdb, rather than the study authors, made the V and J calls. Here the sample has more than 700,000 distinct CDR3 sequences; about 46% occur a single time. The ten largest clones add up to 15% to 20% of the sample.

Study-wide findings and limitations: Estimates of total diversity based on one million sequenced T cells were regarded as lower bounds and as underestimates. As age increased, observed TCR beta diversity per million T cells dropped in a roughly linear way, and a significant reduction was already evident by age about 36. Donor CMV infection status was unknown, potentially confounding age-related changes in expanded clonotypes. Compared with the aged group, the long-lived group had more naive CD4+ T cells, fewer expanded clones and increased TCR diversity, suggesting age selection. Since profiling was done on bulk unsorted PBMCs, naive and antigen-experienced compartments could not be conclusively compared. The percentage of naive T cells measured by flow cytometry correlated strongly with observed TCR beta diversity.

This receptor was taken from a man older than 75 in good health. Sequencing was performed on blood. The receptor chain draws on TRBV3-1 and TRBJ2-7; a tentative D match to TRBD2 spans 5 bases. The base sequence is TGTGCCAGCAGCCAACCAAGCGGAGCAGCCCACGAGCAGTACTTC. The resulting protein is CASSQPSGAAHEQYF.